This TCR beta chain was recovered during a study of blood T cell repertoires in COVID-19. TCRdb's copy holds only in-frame clones and misses some; the assay was immunoSEQ multiplex PCR. The sample records roughly 220,000 clones, approximately 83% being singletons. Germline CDR1 SEHNR, CDR2 FQNEAQ (reference sequence). CDR3 length equals 12 residues. J lost 4 bases, V lost 9 bases, and 5 bases had no gene match. The chain combines TRBV7-9 with TRBJ2-5; TRBD1 matches 7 bases. The sequenced sample was peripheral blood. The source of this sequence is an older woman with acute or convalescent COVID-19. CDR3 protein: CARQGSTETQYF. The CDR3 DNA sequence: TGTGCCAGACAGGGGAGCACAGAGACCCAGTACTTC.